The 32 T cell receptor beta chains below come from one sample, sequenced in a study of blood T cells in healthy people across ages. Then a second PCR, running roughly 6 to 12 cycles, was carried out with a sample-barcoded 5' primer and a J-beta primer mix. MiXCR was run by TCRdb on the 5' RACE reads, yielding one entry per CDR3 protein. The data hold about 580,000 distinct CDR3 sequences, with about 45% observed a single time. The sample consisted of blood. The receptors were gathered from a man older than 75 in good health.

Worth noting for this clonotype: Relative to the germline gene, one junction end is altered; a read error may explain this. V is TRBV4-1 and J is TRBJ2-3; 9 nucleotides agree with TRBD2. Germline V gene lookup returns CDR1 MGHRA and CDR2 YSYEKL. The CDR3 is 14 residues long. The CDR3 sequence: CTSRRTSGTDTQYF. CDR3 coding DNA: TGCACCAGTCGGCGGACTAGCGGCACAGATACGCAGTATTTT.

This clonotype came up a few times. The V gene is TRBV7-2, the J gene TRBJ2-1; TRBD2 aligns across 9 bases. J lost 2 bases, V lost 5 bases, and 7 bases had no gene match. CDR1 and CDR2 (germline): SGHTA, FQGNSA. This CDR3 region has 16 residues. In DNA form, the CDR3 reads TGTGCCAGCAGCGCTGCCCCTAGCGGGGCCTACAATGAGCAGTTCTTC. Amino acids: CASSAAPSGAYNEQFF.

J is TRBJ2-2 and V is TRBV5-1, with D perhaps TRBD1 or TRBD2 (7 bases each). The CDR3 is made up of 16 amino acids. In germline, CDR1 is SGHRS, CDR2 YFSETQ. Trimming shortened V by 4 bases and J by 3 bases, and 16 bases separated the two germline ends. The chain's CDR3 is CASSTTGTIDTGELFF. For the CDR3, the DNA is TGCGCCAGCAGCACGACAGGGACTATCGACACCGGGGAGCTGTTTTTT. The full variable domain, its missing parts supplied by reference TRBV5-1 and TRBJ2-2, is KAGVTQTPRYLIKTRGQQVTLSCSPISGHRSVSWYQQTPGQGLQFLFEYFSETQRNKGNFPGRFSGRQFSNSRSEMNVSTLELGDSALYLCASSTTGTIDTGELFFGEGSRLTVL.

In its sample, this clonotype was seen once. The genes are TRBV15 and TRBJ1-4; possibly TRBD1 for D (6 bases). CDR3 length: 16 amino acids. Trimming cost V 0 bases and J 1 base, with 9 bases left between them. Germline V CDR1 and CDR2: LNHNV, YYDKDF (reference sequence). The CDR3 sequence is CATSRDSTGTNEKLFF. The CDR3 DNA reads TGTGCCACCAGCAGAGATTCGACAGGAACTAATGAAAAACTGTTTTTT.

The rearrangement uses TRBV4-3 and TRBJ2-1; D may be TRBD2 (5 bases). V was clipped by 0 bases and J by 15 bases, with 24 bases between them. The length of the CDR3 is 16 residues. The germline gives CDR1 LGHNA, CDR2 YSLEER. DNA for the CDR3: TGCGCCAGCAGCCAAGATAATTTTGGGTACTCTAGCCGGCCGTTCTTC. Translation gives CASSQDNFGYSSRPFF.

The V call is TRBV5-1, the J call TRBJ1-1; 8 bases align to TRBD1. V shed 2 bases and J 10 bases; nucleotides not matched to a gene: 4. CDR3 length equals 12 residues. Germline V gene sequence: CDR1 SGHRS, CDR2 YFSETQ. The CDR3: CASSFGQGGAFF. As DNA, the CDR3 is TGCGCCAGCAGCTTCGGACAGGGAGGAGCTTTCTTT.

The chain uses TRBV4-3 and TRBJ2-1; the D is unclear. This CDR3 is built from 14 residues. The V end lost 1 base, the J end lost 4 bases, and 8 bases lay between the germline ends. Germline V gene data show CDR1 as LGHNA and CDR2 as YSLEER. CDR3 amino acids: CASSQVQGYNEQFF. The CDR3 nucleotides read TGCGCCAGCAGCCAAGTACAAGGTTACAATGAGCAGTTCTTC.

The chain is built from TRBV27 and TRBJ1-6; 12 nucleotides align to TRBD1. CDR1 MNHEY and CDR2 SMNVEV come from the germline V gene (reference sequence). The CDR3 sequence is 17 residues long. J gave up 10 bases and V 3 bases, and 10 bases lay outside the gene matches. The CDR3 here is CASSFGTGGASSSPLHF. In DNA, the CDR3 is TGTGCCAGCAGTTTCGGGACAGGGGGCGCATCCTCATCACCCCTCCACTTT.

As to this clonotype: Being one base from a much bigger clone, this may be a read error. V gene TRBV6-6 combines with J gene TRBJ2-7, with a weak D call TRBD1 (5 bases). The germline V gene has CDR1 MNHNY and CDR2 SVGAGI (reference sequence). The CDR3 runs 14 residues. Trimming left V 4 bases short and J 7 bases short, with 17 bases between. The CDR3 DNA sequence: TGTGCCAGCAGTTCCGACAGCTCCTACAATGAGCAGTACTTC. Translation gives CASSSDSSYNEQYF.

This clonotype was seen a handful of times. This chain joins TRBV5-1 and TRBJ2-3; 8 positions match TRBD2. After removal of 6 bases from V and 3 bases from J, the junction contained 6 bases not matched to a gene. Germline assignment: CDR1 SGHRS and CDR2 YFSETQ. The CDR3 has 14 residues. Here the CDR3 DNA reads TGCGCCAGCACTCAGGGACTAGAAACAGATACGCAGTATTTT. This gives the protein CASTQGLETDTQYF.

This clonotype was observed a few times. The genes are TRBV12-3 or TRBV12-4 and TRBJ1-5; possibly TRBD1 for D (5 bases). The CDR3 loop spans 15 amino acids. Trimming removed 6 bases from V and 7 bases from J, with 19 bases in between. CDR3 sequence (DNA): TGTGCCAGCAGCCCGAGAAGGGGTCAGGGACAGCCCCAGCATTTT. Protein product: CASSPRRGQGQPQHF.

The chain combines TRBV7-2 with TRBJ2-4; the D is unclear. The end of the DNA fits TRBJ2-5 better, so the J call may be wrong. The germline gives CDR1 SGHTA, CDR2 FQGNSA. The CDR3 runs to 17 residues. CDR3 protein: CASSLVGAAIVAETQYF. CDR3 DNA: TGTGCCAGCAGCTTAGTTGGAGCAGCGATCGTGGCAGAGACCCAGTACTTC.

Details on this clonotype: A junction boundary mismatches the germline segment, possibly from a read error. CDR3 region: CSASPPGQQEAQYF. The CDR3 DNA is TGCAGTGCTAGCCCCCCGGGACAGCAAGAGGCCCAGTACTTC. The chain carries TRBV20-1 and TRBJ2-5, with TRBD1 matching 7 bases. Looked up from germline, CDR1 is DFQATT and CDR2 is SNEGSKA (reference sequence). This CDR3 contains 14 residues.

In DNA, the CDR3 is TGTGCCAGCTCACCCCATGAACCAGGACTAGCGGGGCCCAATGAGCAGTTCTTC. Translating it yields CASSPHEPGLAGPNEQFF. V gene TRBV18 combines with J gene TRBJ2-1; the match to TRBD2 covers 12 bases. This CDR3 has 18 residues. CDR1 is KGHSH and CDR2 is LQKENI in the germline V gene. V trimming: 3 bases; J trimming: 6 bases; junction bases outside the gene matches: 12.

This clonotype was detected many times. V usage is TRBV7-9 and J usage is TRBJ2-5; no reliable D call. V shed 0 bases and J shed 4 bases, with 3 bases lying between them. Germline V CDR1 and CDR2: SEHNR, FQNEAQ (reference sequence). This CDR3 has 12 amino acids. Written as DNA, the CDR3 is TGTGCCAGCAGCTTAGCGGCAGAGACCCAGTACTTC. Amino acid sequence: CASSLAAETQYF.

V usage is TRBV25-1 and J usage is TRBJ1-1; no clear D gene. This CDR3 region has 12 residues. CDR1 is MGHDK and CDR2 is SYGVNS in the germline V gene. Trimming stripped 8 bases from V and 3 bases from J, with 10 bases between. Here the CDR3 reads CASGIGDTEAFF. CDR3 bases: TGTGCCAGCGGCATTGGGGACACTGAAGCTTTCTTT.

This clonotype has just a few counts. The V gene is TRBV27, the J gene TRBJ1-4; possible D gene TRBD1, 6 bases. Germline V lookup: CDR1 MNHEY, CDR2 SMNVEV (reference sequence). V was trimmed by 2 bases and J by 4 bases, leaving 8 bases between them. The CDR3 length is 14 residues. CDR3 sequence: CASSLVQGNEKLFF. CDR3 coding DNA: TGTGCCAGCAGTTTAGTACAGGGTAATGAAAAACTGTTTTTT. Full variable domain (remainder filled in from reference TRBV27 and TRBJ1-4): EAQVTQNPRYLITVTGKKLTVTCSQNMNHEYMSWYRQDPGLGLRQIYYSMNVEVTDKGDVPEGYKVSRKEKRNFPLILESPSPNQTSLYFCASSLVQGNEKLFFGSGTQLSVL.

The V and J genes are TRBV18 and TRBJ1-4; D unresolved. The V end was cut by 2 bases, the J end by 3 bases, with 7 bases between. The germline CDR1 and CDR2 sequences are KGHSH and LQKENI. The CDR3 runs to 14 residues. CDR3 DNA sequence: TGTGCCAGCTCACCAGGGCGGCCTAATGAAAAACTGTTTTTT. This encodes CASSPGRPNEKLFF.

DNA of the CDR3: TGTGCCAGCAGCTTATACAGCGGGGGAAACAATGAGCAGTTCTTC. Its translation: CASSLYSGGNNEQFF. The chain uses TRBV11-1 and TRBJ2-1; 8 nucleotides agree with TRBD2. There are 15 residues in the CDR3. J was trimmed by 5 bases and V by 2 bases; bases with no gene match: 5. From germline, CDR1 is SGHAT and CDR2 FQDESV (reference sequence).

The V and J genes are TRBV7-9 and TRBJ2-7; possible D gene TRBD1, 6 bases. The CDR3 totals 14 residues. Between the trimmed V and J ends, which lost 7 bases and 3 bases, there was a span of 16 bases. Germline CDR1 and CDR2: SEHNR and FQNEAQ (reference sequence). The chain's CDR3 is CASTRPPTGYEQYF. The CDR3 DNA reads TGTGCCAGCACCCGACCCCCGACAGGCTACGAGCAGTACTTC.

The rearrangement joins TRBV7-2 to TRBJ1-4; 8 bases align to TRBD1. The V and J ends lost 1 base and 6 bases, in that order; junction bases with no gene match: 4. CDR1 and CDR2 from the germline V gene are SGHTA and FQGNSA. This CDR3 has 15 amino acids. Here the CDR3 reads CASSLGQGWDEKLFF. The DNA of the CDR3 is TGTGCCAGCAGCTTAGGACAGGGGTGGGATGAAAAACTGTTTTTT.

Only a few counts were recorded for this clonotype. This chain connects TRBV6-6 to TRBJ2-2; tentatively, D is TRBD2 (6 bases). CDR3 size: 15 residues. V lost 8 bases and J 1 base, leaving 14 bases between the germline ends. Germline V gene sequence: CDR1 MNHNY, CDR2 SVGAGI (reference sequence). CDR3 bases: TGTGCCAGCGCTCGGCTAGCGATGAACACCGGGGAGCTGTTTTTT. This sequence encodes CASARLAMNTGELFF.

The V gene is TRBV28, the J gene TRBJ1-5, with D unresolved. Germline-derived CDR1 and CDR2 are MDHEN and SYDVKM. The CDR3 is 14 amino acids. Trimming cost V 5 bases and J 4 bases, with 12 bases left between them. CDR3: CASSLPPDNQPQHF. CDR3 DNA: TGTGCCAGCAGTCTCCCACCGGATAATCAGCCCCAGCATTTT.

The V call is TRBV5-5, the J call TRBJ1-6, with D possibly matching TRBD1 (6 bases). V lost 4 bases, J lost 10 bases, and 18 bases lay in between. Germline assignment: CDR1 SGHKS and CDR2 YYEKEE (reference sequence). CDR3 length: 15 residues. DNA of the CDR3: TGTGCCAGCAGCCTCATTAAGGGGGACATCTCACCCCTCCACTTT. It specifies CASSLIKGDISPLHF.

V is TRBV29-1 and J is TRBJ1-4; D possibly corresponds to TRBD1 (5 bases). This CDR3 has 16 residues. Per the germline V gene, CDR1 is SQVTM and CDR2 is ANQGSEA. The germline V and J ends were trimmed by 8 bases and 7 bases, with 26 bases remaining between them. The CDR3 sequence is CSPRQRGGSAGEKLFF. In nucleotides, the CDR3 is TGCAGCCCTCGACAGCGGGGAGGGTCAGCGGGTGAAAAACTGTTTTTT.

This clonotype was observed a handful of times. The V gene is TRBV20-1, the J gene TRBJ2-1; D perhaps matches TRBD1 (6 bases). Germline CDR1 is DFQATT and CDR2 is SNEGSKA (reference sequence). This CDR3 is built from 19 residues. The V end was cut by 3 bases, the J end by 4 bases, with 28 bases between. For the CDR3, the DNA is TGCAGTGCTAGTTTAGGGACACAACTAAAAACGCGGTCTTACAATGAGCAGTTCTTC. Protein: CSASLGTQLKTRSYNEQFF.

The chain combines TRBV20-1 with TRBJ1-1; D unclear. CDR3 length: 14 amino acids. The V gene's germline CDR1 is DFQATT and CDR2 SNEGSKA (reference sequence). The V end lost 1 base, the J end lost 0 bases, and 9 bases lay between the germline ends. DNA for the CDR3: TGCAGTGCTAGAGTGGGCAGTCTGAACACTGAAGCTTTCTTT. Residues: CSARVGSLNTEAFF.

The rearrangement uses TRBV7-2 and TRBJ2-1, with D possibly matching TRBD1 (5 bases). V was trimmed by 5 bases and J by 10 bases, leaving 9 bases between them. CDR3 length: 11 amino acids. The germline gives CDR1 SGHTA, CDR2 FQGNSA. CDR3 nucleotide sequence: TGTGCCAGCAGCCCTAGACAGGAGCAGTTCTTC. This codes for CASSPRQEQFF.

The CDR3 DNA follows: TGCGCCAGCAGCCCCGGCGCACAGTTGGACTACGAGCAGTACTTC. Translated, it gives CASSPGAQLDYEQYF. The chain combines TRBV5-1 with TRBJ2-5; D unresolved. The J call may not be correct, given that the DNA end is closer to TRBJ2-7. Looked up from germline, CDR1 is SGHRS and CDR2 is YFSETQ. This CDR3 has 15 residues.

This clonotype was observed a few times. The rearrangement uses TRBV14 and TRBJ2-3; D remains ambiguous. The CDR3 extends over 17 amino acids. The V and J ends lost 1 base and 2 bases respectively, with 16 bases between them. CDR1 and CDR2 (germline): SGHDN, FVKESK. As DNA, the CDR3 is TGTGCCAGCAGCCAAGGTTCAGGCTATCTACCCACAGATACGCAGTATTTT. Translated: CASSQGSGYLPTDTQYF.

The J gene is TRBJ2-4, the V gene TRBV29-1, with 7 bases fitting TRBD1. J lost 13 bases, V lost 5 bases, and 11 bases had no gene match. The CDR3 is 12 residues long. CDR1 and CDR2 from the germline V gene are SQVTM and ANQGSEA. This chain's CDR3 is CSVNRGPFEQYF. The CDR3 DNA reads TGCAGCGTTAACAGGGGTCCTTTTGAGCAGTACTTC.

This clonotype was counted at least ten times. V gene TRBV6-5 combines with J gene TRBJ1-2, with D possibly TRBD1 on 5 matching bases. Per the germline V gene, CDR1 is MNHEY and CDR2 is SVGAGI. CDR3 length equals 14 residues. Trimming shortened V by 0 bases and J by 4 bases, and 9 bases separated the two germline ends. CDR3 sequence (DNA): TGTGCCAGCAGTTACTCGAAGGGGCTCTATGGCTACACCTTC. The encoded protein is CASSYSKGLYGYTF.